Shown below are 4 T cell receptor beta chains from a single sample sequenced in a study of blood T cell repertoires in COVID-19 (dated by TCRdb to the early 2020s). Receptors were amplified or captured by the immunoSEQ multiplex PCR assay. Sourced from immuneACCESS, this table was stored by TCRdb with only in-frame sequences that have V and J called. A share of the clones is absent; for the studies checked, an unresolved V gene accounts for under half, and the remainder has no known explanation. The sample profile shows fewer than 25,000 clones; 85% to 90% of them were found once. Less than 30% of the sample belongs to the ten largest clones. The sequenced material came from peripheral blood. The source of these receptors is a human donor with active COVID-19. The donor label of this sample is uncertain.

The chain employs TRBV5-1 and TRBJ2-2, with TRBD1 matching over 12 bases. V lost 3 bases and J lost 4; bases outside the gene matches: 13. In germline, CDR1 is SGHRS, CDR2 YFSETQ. The CDR3 runs to 19 residues. This chain's CDR3 is CASSWGPSGTGGGTGELFF. The CDR3 region has the DNA TGCGCCAGCAGCTGGGGACCATCCGGGACAGGGGGCGGCACCGGGGAGCTGTTTTTT.

The chain recombines TRBV12-3 or TRBV12-4 with TRBJ1-2; D possibly corresponds to TRBD1 (6 bases). The V end lost 5 bases, the J end lost 2 bases, and 9 bases lay between the germline ends. The CDR3 loop spans 13 amino acids. The CDR3 loop reads CASSLRGNYGYTF. The CDR3 DNA sequence: TGTGCCAGCAGTCTGAGGGGGAACTATGGCTACACCTTC.

The chain is built from TRBV18 and TRBJ2-2; 11 bases are shared with TRBD2. This CDR3 has 16 amino acids. CDR1 and CDR2 from the germline V gene are KGHSH and LQKENI. V was clipped by 0 bases and J by 7 bases; unmatched bases: 4. This chain's CDR3 is CASSPPTSGTNGELFF. For the CDR3, the DNA is TGTGCCAGCTCACCACCGACTAGCGGGACAAACGGGGAGCTGTTTTTT.

This clone was seen a single time. The V and J genes are TRBV7-3 and TRBJ2-2, with 11 bases matching TRBD2. With V trimmed by 0 bases and J by 2 bases, 5 bases remained unmatched. CDR1 is SGHTA and CDR2 is FQGTGA in the germline V gene. The CDR3 extends over 18 amino acids. The CDR3 loop is CASSLTTLAGGNTGELFF. CDR3 DNA sequence: TGTGCCAGCAGCTTAACGACTCTAGCGGGAGGAAACACCGGGGAGCTGTTTTTT. Together with reference TRBV7-3 and TRBJ2-2, the CDR3 gives the full variable domain: GAGVSQTPSNKVTEKGKYVELRCDPISGHTALYWYRQSLGQGPEFLIYFQGTGAADDSGLPNDRFFAVRPEGSVSTLKIQRTERGDSAVYLCASSLTTLAGGNTGELFFGEGSRLTVL.